These T cell receptor beta chains were read from a single sample in a study of cytomegalovirus exposure and HLA in healthy donors. Assay: immunoSEQ multiplex PCR; the TCRdb copy retains only in-frame clones and omits some. The sample includes about 180,000 clones, about 80% of them seen just once. The material sequenced was PBMCs. Receptors were obtained from a woman aged 50 to 60 in good health and CMV-seronegative. The CDR3 runs from the conserved cysteine through the conserved F or W. Each record gives: D gene, clone size, J gene, V gene, CDR3 DNA, CDR3 protein. A D gene is named only where the DNA matches it firmly. Clone size appears in some rows only: once, few, many, or a class for an expanded clone.

d_gene: -
abundance: -
j_gene: TRBJ2-1
v_gene: TRBV11-2
CDR3nt: TGTGCCAGCAGCTTATACAGATTGGACAAGAATGAGCAGTTCTTC
CDR3aa: CASSLYRLDKNEQFF

d_gene: -
abundance: few
j_gene: TRBJ1-2
v_gene: TRBV7-3
CDR3nt: TGTGCCAGCAGCTTAGTCCCAGGTCAGGATGGCTACACCTTC
CDR3aa: CASSLVPGQDGYTF

d_gene: -
abundance: -
j_gene: TRBJ1-3
v_gene: TRBV5-1
CDR3nt: TGCGCCAGCAGCTTGGGGAGTGGATCTGGAAACACCATATATTTT
CDR3aa: CASSLGSGSGNTIYF

d_gene: TRBD1
abundance: -
j_gene: TRBJ1-1
v_gene: TRBV27
CDR3nt: TGTGCCAGCAGTTTAGCCGACAGGGCCCCTCGGACTTTCTTT
CDR3aa: CASSLADRAPRTFF

d_gene: -
abundance: -
j_gene: TRBJ2-5
v_gene: TRBV28
CDR3nt: TGTGCCAGCAGGGCGCCGCAGGGGCAAGAGACCCAGCACTTC
CDR3aa: CASRAPQGQETQHF

d_gene: TRBD1
abundance: -
j_gene: TRBJ1-3
v_gene: TRBV2
CDR3nt: TGTGCCAGCGGACGACAGGGAAATTTGAGGAGGTTCATATATTTT
CDR3aa: CASGRQGNLRRFIYF

d_gene: -
abundance: -
j_gene: TRBJ2-5
v_gene: TRBV18
CDR3nt: TGTGCCAGCTCACCCGACGGGGAGACCCAGTACTTC
CDR3aa: CASSPDGETQYF

d_gene: TRBD1
abundance: -
j_gene: TRBJ1-1
v_gene: TRBV7-2
CDR3nt: TGTGCCAGCAGCCTAGTGGGGGGCAGGGGGCGTGTGAACACTGAAGCTTTCTTT
CDR3aa: CASSLVGGRGRVNTEAFF

d_gene: -
abundance: few
j_gene: TRBJ2-7
v_gene: TRBV21-1
CDR3nt: TGTGCCAGCAGCACCGAGCAGGGTCTTAAGGCCTACGAGCAGTACTTC
CDR3aa: CASSTEQGLKAYEQYF

d_gene: TRBD2
abundance: few
j_gene: TRBJ2-1
v_gene: TRBV15
CDR3nt: TGTGCCACCAGCAGACTAGCGGGAAATTACAATGAGCAGTTCTTC
CDR3aa: CATSRLAGNYNEQFF

d_gene: TRBD2
abundance: -
j_gene: TRBJ2-1
v_gene: TRBV5-1
CDR3nt: TGCGCCAGCAGCTTAGTTCTAGCGGTCTCCTACAATGAGCAGTTCTTC
CDR3aa: CASSLVLAVSYNEQFF

d_gene: TRBD1
abundance: -
j_gene: TRBJ2-7
v_gene: TRBV7-3
CDR3nt: TGTGCCAGCAGCTTAAGTGGGACAGGGGGCTCCTACGAGCAGTACTTC
CDR3aa: CASSLSGTGGSYEQYF

d_gene: -
abundance: -
j_gene: TRBJ1-4
v_gene: TRBV15
CDR3nt: TGTGCCACCAGCCAAACTCGGACTAATGAAAAACTGTTTTTT
CDR3aa: CATSQTRTNEKLFF

d_gene: TRBD2
abundance: few
j_gene: TRBJ2-3
v_gene: TRBV10-3
CDR3nt: TGTGCCATCAGTGCTCTACTAGCGGGAGTGGCAGATACGCAGTATTTT
CDR3aa: CAISALLAGVADTQYF

d_gene: -
abundance: -
j_gene: TRBJ2-3
v_gene: TRBV6-1
CDR3nt: TGTGCCAGCAAGAAGTGGACTGCGGAAACAGATACGCAGTATTTT
CDR3aa: CASKKWTAETDTQYF

d_gene: -
abundance: few
j_gene: TRBJ2-7
v_gene: TRBV28
CDR3nt: TGTGCCAGCAGTTTAAGCCCGAGGTCTCTTAGCTCCTACGAGCAGTACTTC
CDR3aa: CASSLSPRSLSSYEQYF

d_gene: TRBD2
abundance: -
j_gene: TRBJ2-2
v_gene: TRBV7-9
CDR3nt: TGTGCCAGCAGCCTCGGAGGGACTAGCGTCGGGGAGCTGTTTTTT
CDR3aa: CASSLGGTSVGELFF

d_gene: -
abundance: once
j_gene: TRBJ2-5
v_gene: TRBV18
CDR3nt: TGTGCCAGCTCGCGCGGGCTAGCGTTCGGGGATGAGCAGTACTTC
CDR3aa: CASSRGLAFGDEQYF

d_gene: -
abundance: -
j_gene: TRBJ2-7
v_gene: TRBV7-9
CDR3nt: TGTGCCAGCAGCCAACAGGGCTACGAGCAGTACTTC
CDR3aa: CASSQQGYEQYF

d_gene: -
abundance: -
j_gene: TRBJ1-5
v_gene: TRBV29-1
CDR3nt: TGCAGCGTTGGAGAAGCTTATAGCAATCAGCCCCAGCATTTT
CDR3aa: CSVGEAYSNQPQHF

d_gene: TRBD1
abundance: once
j_gene: TRBJ2-3
v_gene: TRBV2
CDR3nt: TGTGCCAGTTCCTCGGACAGGGCCACAGATACGCAGTATTTT
CDR3aa: CASSSDRATDTQYF

d_gene: TRBD1
abundance: -
j_gene: TRBJ1-3
v_gene: TRBV19
CDR3nt: TGTGCCAGTAGTATCGCCCGGACAGGGCCTGGAAACACCATATATTTT
CDR3aa: CASSIARTGPGNTIYF

d_gene: TRBD1
abundance: -
j_gene: TRBJ1-2
v_gene: TRBV27
CDR3nt: TGTGCCAGCAGTTCACAGGGGTTGAGCTATGGCTACACCTTC
CDR3aa: CASSSQGLSYGYTF

d_gene: TRBD2
abundance: few
j_gene: TRBJ2-3
v_gene: TRBV5-1
CDR3nt: TGCGCCAGCAGCTCCCTCCTAGCGGGGGGGCAAGGAGATACGCAGTATTTT
CDR3aa: CASSSLLAGGQGDTQYF